The 32 T cell receptor beta chains in this list originate from one sample, sequenced in a study of a mutant IDH1 vaccine in newly diagnosed glioma (dated by TCRdb to 2020 to 2022). No antigen is known for these receptors. Receptor libraries were prepared by the immunoSEQ multiplex PCR assay. This is the immuneACCESS table as TCRdb keeps it, with only in-frame sequences that have V and J called. A part of the clones is gone; compared with another copy, unresolved V genes explain less than half, and the rest is unexplained. The sample profile shows around 30,000 clones; over 50% of them were found once. The ten most abundant clones make up approximately 11% of the sample. The time point tag for this specimen amounts to: week 5, during vaccination. Every vaccine dose consisted of 300 ug of a 20-mer mutant IDH1 peptide in Montanide, administered subcutaneously together with topical imiquimod. Specimen: PBMCs, collected from a glioma patient whose treatment included an IDH1 peptide vaccine. Receptors were obtained from a young woman with glioma.

This clone has a single count. This chain joins TRBV2 and TRBJ2-1, with TRBD2 as a possible D gene (6 bases). Germline-derived CDR1 and CDR2 are SNHLY and FYNNEI. V shed 5 bases and J shed 4 bases, with 15 bases lying between them. CDR3 length: 15 residues. The CDR3 loop reads CASSYLASVYNEQFF. DNA of the CDR3: TGTGCCAGCAGTTATCTAGCGAGCGTTTACAATGAGCAGTTCTTC.

The chain carries TRBV29-1 and TRBJ2-7, with 7 bases lining up with TRBD2. CDR1 is SQVTM, CDR2 ANQGSEA, per germline. V lost 5 bases to trimming and J lost 1 base; unmatched junction nucleotides: 14. The CDR3 runs 16 residues. CDR3 bases: TGCAGCGTTCGACCCTTAAGCGGGAAAGGTTCCTACGAGCAGTACTTC. This codes for CSVRPLSGKGSYEQYF.

The chain combines TRBV30 with TRBJ1-1, with unresolved D. CDR1 is GTSNPN and CDR2 is SVGIG in the germline V gene (reference sequence). The V and J ends lost 0 bases and 4 bases respectively, with 9 bases between them. The CDR3 runs 13 residues. CDR3 bases: TGTGCCTGGAGTGTTCAGGTCGGCACTGAAGCTTTCTTT. Translating gives CAWSVQVGTEAFF.

J is TRBJ2-5 and V is TRBV7-9; the match to TRBD2 covers 8 bases. The junction had 8 bases not matched to a gene; V was cut back by 4 bases and J by 4 bases. CDR3 length: 15 residues. Germline V gene lookup returns CDR1 SEHNR and CDR2 FQNEAQ (reference sequence). The CDR3 DNA is TGTGCCAGCAGCTCCTTAGCGGGAACGCGAGAGACCCAGTACTTC. Encoded protein: CASSSLAGTRETQYF.

This clone has just a few counts. This rearrangement joins TRBV5-1 to TRBJ2-3; 9 positions agree with TRBD2. Trimming took 4 bases from V and 0 from J; bases not matched to a gene: 6. CDR1 is SGHRS, CDR2 YFSETQ, per germline. This CDR3 contains 16 residues. CDR3 sequence: CASSLLAGGSTDTQYF. The CDR3 DNA is TGCGCCAGCAGCCTCTTGGCGGGGGGGAGCACAGATACGCAGTATTTT.

The gene calls are TRBV7-6 and TRBJ1-1; D remains ambiguous. Germline V lookup: CDR1 SGHVS, CDR2 FNYEAQ. Trimming shortened V by 5 bases and J by 1 base, and 11 bases separated the two germline ends. The CDR3 consists of 14 residues. The CDR3 protein is CASSLGAGNTEAFF. The DNA of the CDR3 is TGTGCCAGCAGCCTTGGCGCAGGGAACACTGAAGCTTTCTTT.

There are a few counts of this clone. The chain links TRBV30 to TRBJ1-2; 8 bases line up with TRBD1. The V gene end was trimmed by 1 base and the J gene end by 4 bases; junction bases not matched to a gene: 8. Germline V gives CDR1 GTSNPN, CDR2 SVGIG (reference sequence). The CDR3 extends over 15 amino acids. The CDR3 sequence is CAWSAGQGFAYGYTF. Written as DNA, the CDR3 is TGTGCCTGGAGTGCCGGACAGGGATTTGCCTATGGCTACACCTTC.

The chain employs TRBV5-4 and TRBJ2-1; 9 bases agree with TRBD2. V lost 0 bases, J lost 7 bases, and 2 bases stayed unmatched. CDR1 SGHNT and CDR2 YYREEE come from the germline V gene (reference sequence). The CDR3 runs 14 residues. This CDR3 is CASSLGTSANEQFF. Written as DNA, the CDR3 is TGTGCCAGCAGCTTGGGGACTAGCGCTAATGAGCAGTTCTTC. Based on the CDR3 plus reference TRBV5-4 and TRBJ2-1, the full variable domain is ETGVTQSPTHLIKTRGQQVTLRCSSQSGHNTVSWYQQALGQGPQFIFQYYREEENGRGNFPPRFSGLQFPNYSSELNVNALELDDSALYLCASSLGTSANEQFFGPGTRLTVL.

In this sample, this clone turned up a few times. The CDR3 sequence is CASSPAGHEETQYF. In nucleotides, the CDR3 is TGTGCCAGCTCACCAGCGGGACACGAAGAGACCCAGTACTTC. This rearrangement joins TRBV18 to TRBJ2-5; D may be TRBD1 or TRBD2 (6 bases each). The CDR3 loop spans 14 amino acids. Germline CDR1 and CDR2: KGHSH and LQKENI. The V gene lost 2 bases and the J gene lost 3 bases, with 10 bases spanning the gap. The full variable domain, its missing parts supplied by reference TRBV18 and TRBJ2-5, is NAGVMQNPRHLVRRRGQEARLRCSPMKGHSHVYWYRQLPEEGLKFMVYLQKENIIDESGMPKERFSAEFPKEGPSILRIQQVVRGDSAAYFCASSPAGHEETQYFGPGTRLLVL.

J is TRBJ2-2 and V is TRBV9, with no clear D. CDR3 size: 14 residues. In germline, CDR1 is SGDLS, CDR2 YYNGEE. Trimming pared 4 bases from V and 3 bases from J, leaving 10 bases between. CDR3: CASSWTLDTGELFF. The CDR3 coding sequence is TGTGCCAGCAGCTGGACCTTAGACACCGGGGAGCTGTTTTTT.

In this sample, this clone turned up a few times. The rearrangement joins TRBV14 to TRBJ1-2; D perhaps matches TRBD1 (6 bases). This CDR3 contains 14 residues. Germline lookup yields CDR1 SGHDN and CDR2 FVKESK. Trimming left V 1 base short and J 7 bases short, with 13 bases between. As DNA, the CDR3 is TGTGCCAGCAGCCAAGTTCCAGGGGAGGGTGGCTACACCTTC. Translating it yields CASSQVPGEGGYTF.

Here the CDR3 reads CASTPGTDRYEQYF. The CDR3 nucleotides are TGTGCCAGTACCCCAGGAACGGATAGATACGAGCAGTACTTC. This chain uses TRBV19 with TRBJ2-7; no firm D call. Germline V gene sequence: CDR1 LNHDA, CDR2 SQIVND (reference sequence). V was pared by 7 bases and J by 4 bases, with 17 bases between. The CDR3 sequence is 14 residues long.

This chain links TRBV18 with TRBJ2-7; 8 bases align to TRBD2. The CDR3 is 16 amino acids. The J segment lost 0 bases and the V segment lost 6 bases, leaving 10 bases of the junction unmatched. Germline V lookup: CDR1 KGHSH, CDR2 LQKENI. The CDR3 protein is CASSLEPSGSSYEQYF. The CDR3 DNA is TGTGCCAGCTCTTTAGAACCGAGCGGGAGCTCCTACGAGCAGTACTTC.

DNA of the CDR3: TGTGCCAGCATCTTCGGGGTTACTGGGGCCAACGTCCTGACTTTC. Protein product: CASIFGVTGANVLTF. The chain employs TRBV7-9 and TRBJ2-6; possibly TRBD2 for D (5 bases). Trimming shortened V by 7 bases and J by 2 bases, and 12 bases separated the two germline ends. The CDR3 runs 15 residues. Germline CDR1 is SEHNR and CDR2 is FQNEAQ (reference sequence).

The gene calls are TRBV4-3 and TRBJ2-1; the D gene is possibly TRBD1 (6 bases). The CDR3 runs to 13 residues. Germline V gene lookup returns CDR1 LGHNA and CDR2 YSLEER. V lost 0 bases and J lost 11, with 11 bases in between. The CDR3, as DNA: TGCGCCAGCAGCCAAGAAGGGGGAGTGCAGCAGTTCTTC. It specifies CASSQEGGVQQFF.

The chain couples TRBV27 to TRBJ2-5; TRBD2 aligns across 7 bases. V was clipped by 8 bases and J by 5 bases; unmatched bases: 11. Germline CDR1 and CDR2: MNHEY and SMNVEV (reference sequence). The CDR3 is made up of 14 amino acids. CDR3 amino acids: CASSPSAGVETQYF. CDR3 coding DNA: TGTGCCAGCTCCCCCTCCGCGGGGGTTGAGACCCAGTACTTC.

The chain has TRBV23-1 and TRBJ1-5; TRBD1 is a possible D gene (6 bases). TRBV23-1 is an ORF, with its function uncertain. The CDR3 sequence is 20 residues long. The V gene lost 3 bases and the J gene lost 0 bases, with 24 bases spanning the gap. The CDR3 here is CASSHPRRQQGMGSNQPQHF. Written as DNA, the CDR3 is TGCGCCAGCAGTCACCCTCGCCGGCAGCAGGGGATGGGTAGCAATCAGCCCCAGCATTTT.

The chain employs TRBV7-2 and TRBJ2-5; the D is unclear. Germline assignment: CDR1 SGHTA and CDR2 FQGNSA. This CDR3 has 12 residues. With 5 bases removed from V and 7 bases from J, the gap between germline ends came to 11 bases. The CDR3 region is CASSPPLGTQYF. DNA of the CDR3: TGTGCCAGCAGCCCCCCACTCGGGACCCAGTACTTC.

J is TRBJ1-5 and V is TRBV19, with 7 bases aligning to TRBD1. There are 18 residues in the CDR3. Germline values: CDR1 LNHDA, CDR2 SQIVND (reference sequence). Losses at the gene ends were 4 bases for V and 5 bases for J; bases not matched to a gene: 17. The DNA of the CDR3 is TGTGCCAGTAGTAGAAGGGGGCCCGAGCCCGGCACTCATCAGCCCCAGCATTTT. Translation gives CASSRRGPEPGTHQPQHF.

The chain combines TRBV9 with TRBJ2-3; D possibly corresponds to TRBD2 (6 bases). This CDR3 spans 15 amino acids. V was shortened by 7 bases and J by 2 bases, with 17 bases between the two germline ends. Germline V gene lookup returns CDR1 SGDLS and CDR2 YYNGEE. The CDR3 bases are TGTGCCAGCCCCCCGGGGGACTTCCTCACAGATACGCAGTATTTT. It codes for CASPPGDFLTDTQYF.

This chain uses TRBV5-1 with TRBJ1-1, with TRBD1 matching 8 bases. The CDR3 has 13 amino acids. Per the germline V gene, CDR1 is SGHRS and CDR2 is YFSETQ. V lost 1 base to trimming and J lost 4 bases; unmatched junction nucleotides: 0. The DNA of the CDR3 is TGCGCCAGCAGCTTGACAGGGGGCACTGAAGCTTTCTTT. Translating gives CASSLTGGTEAFF.

The gene calls are TRBV15 and TRBJ2-5; D unclear. V was shortened by 0 bases and J by 2 bases, with 7 bases between the two germline ends. The CDR3 consists of 14 residues. The germline V gene has CDR1 LNHNV and CDR2 YYDKDF (reference sequence). CDR3 residues: CATSRDLKQETQYF. The CDR3 nucleotides read TGTGCCACCAGCAGAGATCTGAAACAAGAGACCCAGTACTTC.

The chain uses TRBV5-6 and TRBJ1-2, with D hard to call. The CDR3 is 13 amino acids. Trimming stripped 1 base from V and 4 bases from J, with 8 bases between. The germline gives CDR1 SGHDT, CDR2 YYEEEE. The CDR3 protein is CASSLPGIYGYTF. The CDR3 DNA reads TGTGCCAGCAGCTTGCCCGGGATCTATGGCTACACCTTC.

This clone was counted only a few times. The chain carries TRBV14 and TRBJ2-3; 7 bases are shared with TRBD2. This CDR3 is 14 amino acids long. Unmatched junction bases numbered 1, after V lost 4 bases and J lost 0 bases. The germline CDR1 and CDR2 sequences are SGHDN and FVKESK. Here the CDR3 reads CASSRGLSTDTQYF. CDR3 sequence (DNA): TGTGCCAGCAGCCGGGGACTAAGCACAGATACGCAGTATTTT.

This clone has more than one count but fewer than ten. The chain carries TRBV21-1 and TRBJ2-7. TRBV21-1 is recorded as a pseudogene. CDR3 length: 11 amino acids. CDR3 sequence (DNA): TGTGCCAGCCGCAGCTCCTACGAGCAGTACTTC. Translation: CASRSSYEQYF.

The chain has TRBV19 and TRBJ1-2, with unresolved D. This CDR3 has 14 amino acids. V was pared by 3 bases and J by 1 base, with 9 bases between. Germline values: CDR1 LNHDA, CDR2 SQIVND (reference sequence). CDR3 sequence reads: CASSMKRDNYGYTF. The CDR3 nucleotides are TGTGCCAGTAGTATGAAAAGGGATAACTATGGCTACACCTTC. Looking up the rest from reference TRBV19 and TRBJ1-2 gives the full variable domain: DGGITQSPKYLFRKEGQNVTLSCEQNLNHDAMYWYRQDPGQGLRLIYYSQIVNDFQKGDIAEGYSVSREKKESFPLTVTSAQKNPTAFYLCASSMKRDNYGYTFGSGTRLTVV.

V and J are TRBV6-5 and TRBJ1-2; weak D call: TRBD1 (5 bases). Looked up from germline, CDR1 is MNHEY and CDR2 is SVGAGI. The ends were cut back, 2 bases at V and 4 bases at J, with 8 bases in the middle. The CDR3 contains 13 residues. The CDR3 is CASSYPQGYGYTF. The CDR3 DNA reads TGTGCCAGCAGTTACCCCCAGGGCTATGGCTACACCTTC.

This chain connects TRBV27 to TRBJ2-3; D gene uncertain. Looked up from germline, CDR1 is MNHEY and CDR2 is SMNVEV (reference sequence). This CDR3 contains 11 residues. Trimming left V 7 bases short and J 7 bases short, with 9 bases between. For the CDR3, the DNA is TGTGCCAGCAATTTCGGAAATACGCAGTATTTT. It specifies CASNFGNTQYF.

This sequence joins TRBV2 and TRBJ2-6; tentative D call: TRBD2 (6 bases). This CDR3 comprises 18 residues. Germline V lookup: CDR1 SNHLY, CDR2 FYNNEI. Trimming removed 2 bases from V and 1 base from J, with 15 bases in between. CDR3 DNA: TGTGCCAGCAGTGAATCGGCGGGGCTACGTTCTGGGGCCAACGTCCTGACTTTC. As protein: CASSESAGLRSGANVLTF.

This chain links TRBV7-9 with TRBJ2-7; TRBD2 is a possible D gene (7 bases). CDR3 length: 16 residues. Deletions cut 4 bases from V and 2 bases from J, with 18 bases between. Germline CDR1 SEHNR, CDR2 FQNEAQ (reference sequence). The CDR3 sequence: CASSSLGGGLTYEQYF. The CDR3 DNA reads TGTGCCAGCAGCTCCCTGGGAGGGGGGCTAACCTACGAGCAGTACTTC.

There are a few counts of this clone. The genes are TRBV9 and TRBJ2-2, with unresolved D. The CDR3 extends over 12 amino acids. Deletions cut 0 bases from V and 8 bases from J, with 5 bases between. The germline V gene encodes CDR1 SGDLS and CDR2 YYNGEE. The CDR3 sequence is CASSVAGGELFF. In DNA, the CDR3 is TGTGCCAGCAGCGTAGCGGGTGGGGAGCTGTTTTTT.

This clone was seen only a few times. This chain joins TRBV21-1 and TRBJ1-1; the table's TRBD1 call for D was not verified on the DNA. TRBV21-1 is reported as a pseudogene. The CDR3 extends over 17 amino acids. As DNA, the CDR3 is TGTGCCAGCGGCCACCGGGACAGACCAGTCATGAACACTGAAGCTTTCTTT. Residues: CASGHRDRPVMNTEAFF.